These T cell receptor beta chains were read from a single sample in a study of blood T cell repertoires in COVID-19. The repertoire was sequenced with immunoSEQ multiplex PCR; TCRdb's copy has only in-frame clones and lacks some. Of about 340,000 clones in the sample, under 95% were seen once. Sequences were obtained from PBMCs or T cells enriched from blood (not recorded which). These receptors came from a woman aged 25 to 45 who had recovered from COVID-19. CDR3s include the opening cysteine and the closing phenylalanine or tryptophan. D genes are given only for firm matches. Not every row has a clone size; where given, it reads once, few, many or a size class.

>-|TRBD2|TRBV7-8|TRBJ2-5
TGTGCCAGCAGGCAAGGGTGGCGGGGGGGCCGAGGAGAGACCCAGTACTTC
CASRQGWRGGRGETQYF
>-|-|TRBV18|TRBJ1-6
TGTGCCAGCTCTCCCGACCCCGCGGTGCCCCTCCACTTT
CASSPDPAVPLHF
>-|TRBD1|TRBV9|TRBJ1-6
TGTGCCAGCAGCCCCCGACAGGGGGCGAATTCACCCCTCCACTTT
CASSPRQGANSPLHF
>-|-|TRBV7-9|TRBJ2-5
TGTGCCAGCAGCCCGCCGCCGGACAGACAAGAGACCCAGTACTTC
CASSPPPDRQETQYF
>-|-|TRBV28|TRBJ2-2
TGTGCCAGCAGTTTCAGTGGTGTTGACACCGGGGAGCTGTTTTTT
CASSFSGVDTGELFF
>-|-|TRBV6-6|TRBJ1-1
TGTGCCACCCTAGCGGGGGGCAATAGGAACACTGAAGCTTTCTTT
CATLAGGNRNTEAFF
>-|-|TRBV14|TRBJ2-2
TGTGCCAGCAGCCGCAGCCGGGACATGAACACCGGGGAGCTGTTTTTT
CASSRSRDMNTGELFF
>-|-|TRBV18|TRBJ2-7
TGTGCCAGCTCGCGGGACGGACACTACGAGCAGTACTTC
CASSRDGHYEQYF
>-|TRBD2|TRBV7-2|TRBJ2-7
TGTGCCAGCAGAGCCGGGACTAGCGGAGCCTACGAGCAGTACTTC
CASRAGTSGAYEQYF
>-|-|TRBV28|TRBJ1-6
TGTGCCAGCAGCCCCGGGAGGGCACCCCTCCACTTT
CASSPGRAPLHF
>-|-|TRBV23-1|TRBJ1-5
TGCGCCAGCAGTCAGGTAGGGACTTCCAATCAGCCCCAGCATTTT
CASSQVGTSNQPQHF
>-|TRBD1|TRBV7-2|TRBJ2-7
TGTGCCAGCAGCCCCTGGGACAGCTACGAGCAGTACTTC
CASSPWDSYEQYF
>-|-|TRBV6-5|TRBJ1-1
TGTGCCAGCAGTTACTCCCTCGGGGGGGACCGGACTGAAGCTTTCTTT
CASSYSLGGDRTEAFF
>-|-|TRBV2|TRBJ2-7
TGTGCCAGCAATGTAGCCACAGGGCCTACCTACGAGCAGTACTTC
CASNVATGPTYEQYF
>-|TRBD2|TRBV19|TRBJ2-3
TGTGCCACCAGACTAGCGGGGGGGCCAGATACGCAGTATTTT
CATRLAGGPDTQYF
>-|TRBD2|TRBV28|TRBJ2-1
TGTGCCAGCAGTTTCGGACTAGCGGGTGGTAATGAGCAGTTCTTC
CASSFGLAGGNEQFF
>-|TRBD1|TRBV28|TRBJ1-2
TGTGCCAGCATCTCTGGACAGGCGGAGCATGGCTACACCTTC
CASISGQAEHGYTF
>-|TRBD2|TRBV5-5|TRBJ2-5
TGTGCCAGCGGCCTCGGGGGGATTGGGAGGCAAGAGACCCAGTACTTC
CASGLGGIGRQETQYF
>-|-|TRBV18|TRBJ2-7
TGTGCCAGCTCACCCTTCACTACTTCCTACGAGCAGTACTTC
CASSPFTTSYEQYF
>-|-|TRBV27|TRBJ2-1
TGTGCCAGCAGGGCGCGGGACCTATCCTACAATGAGCAGTTCTTC
CASRARDLSYNEQFF
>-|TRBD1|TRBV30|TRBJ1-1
TGTGCCTGGAATCAGGGGGGGAACACTGAAGCTTTCTTT
CAWNQGGNTEAFF
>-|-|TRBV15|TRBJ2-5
TGTGCCACCAGCAGAGAAAGGGGGGTCTGGGCTAGCGGAAATCAAGAGACCCAGTACTTC
CATSRERGVWASGNQETQYF
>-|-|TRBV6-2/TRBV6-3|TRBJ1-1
TGTGCCAGCAGTCATTGGGGGCGGACGAACACTGAAGCTTTCTTT
CASSHWGRTNTEAFF
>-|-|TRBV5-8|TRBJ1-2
TGTGCCAGCAGCTTGGCCAATACAGCCTCGAATCGCTATGGCTACACCTTC
CASSLANTASNRYGYTF
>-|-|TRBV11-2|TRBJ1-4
TGTGCCAGCAGCTTAATACAGGGAGCAACTAATGAAAAACTGTTTTTT
CASSLIQGATNEKLFF
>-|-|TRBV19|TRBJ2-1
TGTGCCAGTACCGACAGGCTGGCCTACAATGAGCAGTTCTTC
CASTDRLAYNEQFF
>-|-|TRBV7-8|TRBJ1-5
TGTGCCAGCAGCTCTCAGGGAGGACATAGCAATCAGCCCCAGCATTTT
CASSSQGGHSNQPQHF
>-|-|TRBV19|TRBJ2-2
TGTGCCAGTAGTACCTTCTGGGGAGTCACCGGGGAGCTGTTTTTT
CASSTFWGVTGELFF
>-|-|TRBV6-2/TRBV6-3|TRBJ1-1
TGTGCCAGCAGTTACCGACAAGCGAACACTGAAGCTTTCTTT
CASSYRQANTEAFF
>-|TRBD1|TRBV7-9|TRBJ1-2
TGTGCCAGCAGCCCGGGACAGCGCTATGGCTACACCTTC
CASSPGQRYGYTF
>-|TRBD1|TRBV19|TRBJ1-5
TGTGCCAGTAGTATGCCAGGGGGGAATCAGCCCCAGCATTTT
CASSMPGGNQPQHF
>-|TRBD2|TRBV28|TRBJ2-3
TGTGCCAGCAGTTGGACTAGCCCCGTCACAGATACGCAGTATTTT
CASSWTSPVTDTQYF
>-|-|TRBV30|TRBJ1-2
TGTGCCTGGAGTGTACCCCGATCGGGAAACTATGGCTACACCTTC
CAWSVPRSGNYGYTF
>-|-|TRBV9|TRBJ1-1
TGTGCCAGCAGCGTAGTCCCGGAGACCGCTGAAGCTTTCTTT
CASSVVPETAEAFF
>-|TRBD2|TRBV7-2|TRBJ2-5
TGTGCCAGCAGCCCACGGACTAGAGGCGAGACCCAGTACTTC
CASSPRTRGETQYF
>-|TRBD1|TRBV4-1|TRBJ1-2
TGCGCCAGCAGCCAATCGACAGGGGGCACCTATGGCTACACCTTC
CASSQSTGGTYGYTF
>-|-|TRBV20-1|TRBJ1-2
TGCAGTGCGCAACAGATCGCGAGCTACACCTTC
CSAQQIASYTF
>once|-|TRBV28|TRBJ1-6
TGTGCCAGCAGCCGCAAACCTGGGGGGAATTCACCCCTCCACTTT
CASSRKPGGNSPLHF
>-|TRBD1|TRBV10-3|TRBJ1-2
TGTGCCACCAAGGGACAGGGACTTAACTATGGCTACACCTTC
CATKGQGLNYGYTF
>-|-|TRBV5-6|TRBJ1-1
TGTGCCAGCAGCCTGGGACTCATTGGCGGTGAAGCTTTCTTT
CASSLGLIGGEAFF
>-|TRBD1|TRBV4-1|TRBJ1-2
TGCGCCAGCAGCCAAGAGGGCAGGGGGCATGGCTACACCTTC
CASSQEGRGHGYTF
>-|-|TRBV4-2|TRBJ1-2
TGTGCCAGCAGCCAAGATAACAGCCGATTCTATGGCTACACCTTC
CASSQDNSRFYGYTF
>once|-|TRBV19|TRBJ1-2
TGTGCCAGTAGAAATACAGCCCCGAACTATGGCTACACCTTC
CASRNTAPNYGYTF
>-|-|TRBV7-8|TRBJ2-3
TGTGCCAGCAGCTTAGTGATCCAGGATACGCAGTATTTT
CASSLVIQDTQYF
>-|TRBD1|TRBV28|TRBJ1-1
TGTGCCAGCAGTTTGACAGGGGGCGCAGGGGACACTGAAGCTTTCTTT
CASSLTGGAGDTEAFF
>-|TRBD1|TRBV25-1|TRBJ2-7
TGTGCCAGCAGTGAATATCCGGCCAGGGGGCACTACGAGCAGTACTTC
CASSEYPARGHYEQYF
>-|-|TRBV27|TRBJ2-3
TGTGCCAGCAGTCTTTCCACGGGGTCGTCTACAGATACGCAGTATTTT
CASSLSTGSSTDTQYF
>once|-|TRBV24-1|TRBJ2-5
TGTGCCACCAGTGAGAAGGACAGTGTTTATGGTCACCAAGAGACCCAGTACTTC
CATSEKDSVYGHQETQYF
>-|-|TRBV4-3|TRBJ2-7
TGCGCCAGCAGCCAAGAGAACGACGGAGCCTACGAGCAGTACTTC
CASSQENDGAYEQYF
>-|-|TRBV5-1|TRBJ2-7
TGCGCCAGCAGCTTGGGAGCGTCCGCCTACGAGCAGTACTTC
CASSLGASAYEQYF
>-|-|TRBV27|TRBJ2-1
TGTGCCAGCAAGAGACAGGAAAGCTACAATGAGCAGTTCTTC
CASKRQESYNEQFF
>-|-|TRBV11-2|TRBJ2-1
TGTGCCAGCAGCCAAGAACAGGTGATGAGCTCCTACAATGAGCAGTTCTTC
CASSQEQVMSSYNEQFF
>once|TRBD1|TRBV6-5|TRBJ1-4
TGTGCCAGCAGACAGACAGGGGGTAATGAAAAACTGTTTTTT
CASRQTGGNEKLFF
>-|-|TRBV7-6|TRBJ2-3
TGTGCCAGCAGCTTAGTGGGTATGATTGGAGGTACGCAGTATTTT
CASSLVGMIGGTQYF
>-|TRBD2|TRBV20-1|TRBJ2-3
TGCAGTGCCAAGGGACTAGCCCATTTT
CSAKGLAHF
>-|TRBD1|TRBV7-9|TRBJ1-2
TGTGCCAGCAGCTTCCCACAGGGGGAATCCTATGGCTACACCTTC
CASSFPQGESYGYTF
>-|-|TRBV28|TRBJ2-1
TGTGCCAGCAGCCACTCCGGCAATGAGCAGTTCTTC
CASSHSGNEQFF